Listed below are T cell receptor beta chains from one sample, sequenced in a study of blood T cell repertoires in COVID-19. Sequencing used immunoSEQ multiplex PCR; TCRdb keeps in-frame clones, though not all of them. The sample holds 45,000 or so clones; 83% are singletons and the top ten take 8% to 10%. The sequenced sample consisted of peripheral blood. The receptors shown here come from a man older than 75 in a cohort sampled during active COVID-19. Both conserved end residues are part of each CDR3. D genes are given only for firm matches. Clone size, where shown, is once, few, many, or a class for clones that have expanded.

-,TRBV3-1/TRBV3-2,-,TRBJ2-7,CASSQGGAYEQYF,TGTGCCAGCAGCCAAGGGGGGGCCTACGAGCAGTACTTC
-,TRBV23-1,-,TRBJ2-7,CASFLHQVPLRYEQYF,TGCGCCAGCTTCCTTCACCAGGTCCCTCTTAGATACGAGCAGTACTTC
-,TRBV10-3,-,TRBJ2-7,CAISAQTGDYEQYF,TGTGCCATCAGTGCTCAAACCGGGGACTACGAGCAGTACTTC
once,TRBV28,-,TRBJ1-2,CASSPGGTNYGYTF,TGTGCCAGCAGTCCTGGGGGGACTAACTATGGCTACACCTTC
-,TRBV30,TRBD2,TRBJ2-7,CAWSVKGRAGRPYEQYF,TGTGCCTGGAGTGTAAAGGGGAGGGCAGGGAGGCCCTACGAGCAGTACTTC
-,TRBV25-1,TRBD1,TRBJ1-3,CASSETGGTGNTIYF,TGTGCCAGCAGTGAGACAGGGGGCACGGGAAACACCATATATTTT
-,TRBV24-1,-,TRBJ2-7,CATSDWKGYEQYF,TGTGCCACCAGTGATTGGAAGGGGTACGAGCAGTACTTC
few,TRBV2,-,TRBJ1-2,CASSAWASYGYTF,TGTGCCAGCAGTGCCTGGGCATCCTATGGCTACACCTTC
-,TRBV5-1,-,TRBJ2-7,CASSLGLRDYEQYF,TGCGCCAGCAGCTTGGGACTGAGAGACTACGAGCAGTACTTC
-,TRBV5-4,TRBD1,TRBJ1-1,CASSSWDRNTEAFF,TGTGCCAGCAGCTCGTGGGACAGGAACACTGAAGCTTTCTTT
-,TRBV19,-,TRBJ2-1,CASSFRESYNEQFF,TGTGCCAGTAGTTTCCGGGAGTCCTACAATGAGCAGTTCTTC
-,TRBV19,TRBD1,TRBJ1-4,CASSNQGTGQGEKLFF,TGTGCCAGTTCAAACCAGGGTACGGGACAGGGAGAAAAACTGTTTTTT
-,TRBV7-9,TRBD1,TRBJ1-2,CASSLDRAYGYTF,TGTGCCAGCAGCCTGGACAGGGCCTATGGCTACACCTTC
-,TRBV4-1,TRBD1,TRBJ1-5,CASSQDHAGQSVQPQHF,TGCGCCAGCAGCCAAGATCACGCGGGACAGAGCGTTCAGCCCCAGCATTTT
medium-sized,TRBV29-1,-,TRBJ2-2,CSVARGETGELFF,TGCAGCGTTGCCAGGGGGGAGACCGGGGAGCTGTTTTTT
-,TRBV6-4,TRBD1,TRBJ1-2,CASSDSEGQFSYGYTF,TGTGCCAGCAGTGACAGTGAGGGACAGTTTTCCTATGGCTACACCTTC
-,TRBV9,TRBD2,TRBJ2-1,CASSATSGGQSEQFF,TGTGCCAGCAGCGCCACTAGCGGGGGGCAGAGTGAGCAGTTCTTC
-,TRBV25-1,TRBD1,TRBJ2-4,CASSTGQGAHLAKNIQYF,TGTGCCAGCAGTACCGGACAGGGGGCACACCTAGCCAAAAACATTCAGTACTTC
-,TRBV5-4,-,TRBJ2-7,CASSLAGVRVDEQYF,TGTGCCAGCAGCTTGGCGGGAGTGAGAGTCGACGAGCAGTACTTC
-,TRBV2,TRBD2,TRBJ2-3,CASSAGLAGGSDTQYF,TGTGCCAGCAGTGCGGGACTAGCGGGAGGCTCAGATACGCAGTATTTT
-,TRBV19,TRBD1,TRBJ1-3,CASSPNQDRWNTIYF,TGTGCCAGTAGTCCGAACCAGGACAGGTGGAACACCATATATTTT
-,TRBV6-5,TRBD1,TRBJ1-5,CASLDRESIQPQHF,TGTGCCAGTTTGGACAGGGAATCGATCCAGCCCCAGCATTTT
-,TRBV5-1,-,TRBJ1-1,CASSYRERNTEAFF,TGCGCCAGCAGCTACAGGGAGAGGAACACTGAAGCTTTCTTT
-,TRBV5-1,TRBD2,TRBJ2-5,CASSQLPGTTSGAQYF,TGCGCCAGCAGCCAACTGCCCGGGACTACCTCCGGGGCCCAGTACTTC
-,TRBV20-1,TRBD2,TRBJ2-5,CSASTPSGLQETQYF,TGCAGTGCTAGTACCCCTAGCGGACTACAAGAGACCCAGTACTTC
-,TRBV11-3,TRBD2,TRBJ2-3,CASSLKAGGLFRTDTQYF,TGTGCCAGCAGCTTAAAAGCGGGAGGTCTCTTTCGCACAGATACGCAGTATTTT
-,TRBV7-2,TRBD2,TRBJ2-5,CASSLNAGGGETQYF,TGTGCCAGCAGCCTTAATGCGGGGGGCGGGGAGACCCAGTACTTC
-,TRBV24-1,TRBD1,TRBJ2-5,CATSGGTGGNQETQYF,TGTGCCACCAGTGGGGGGACAGGGGGGAACCAAGAGACCCAGTACTTC
-,TRBV11-3,-,TRBJ2-3,CASSLEAGTDTQYF,TGTGCCAGCAGCTTAGAGGCTGGCACAGATACGCAGTATTTT
-,TRBV19,-,TRBJ2-3,CASSDSSTDTQYF,TGTGCCAGTAGTGACTCGAGCACAGATACGCAGTATTTT
-,TRBV7-9,TRBD1,TRBJ1-1,CASSSGDRGAFF,TGTGCCAGCAGCTCGGGAGACAGGGGAGCTTTCTTT
once,TRBV6-2/TRBV6-3,TRBD2,TRBJ2-7,CASSPRTSGLPYEQYF,TGTGCCAGCAGTCCCAGGACTAGCGGTCTTCCCTACGAGCAGTACTTC
-,TRBV3-1/TRBV3-2,-,TRBJ1-6,CASSQGSGDSPLHF,TGTGCCAGCAGCCAGGGGTCAGGGGATTCACCCCTCCACTTT
-,TRBV5-1,-,TRBJ2-5,CASSLDTQETQYF,TGCGCCAGCAGCTTGGACACCCAAGAGACCCAGTACTTC
-,TRBV20-1,-,TRBJ1-2,CGAGQNYGYTF,TGCGGAGCTGGACAGAACTATGGCTACACCTTC
once,TRBV5-1,-,TRBJ1-2,CASSPQGGTSRYTF,TGCGCCAGCAGCCCACAGGGAGGGACCTCTCGCTACACCTTC
-,TRBV5-1,-,TRBJ1-3,CASSAQGLSSGNTIYF,TGCGCCAGCAGCGCCCAGGGCCTGAGCTCTGGAAACACCATATATTTT
-,TRBV29-1,TRBD1,TRBJ1-5,CSAGDREGQPQHF,TGCAGCGCGGGGGACAGGGAGGGTCAGCCCCAGCATTTT
few,TRBV7-9,TRBD1,TRBJ1-1,CASRWTGGGEAFF,TGTGCCAGCAGATGGACAGGTGGTGGTGAAGCTTTCTTT
-,TRBV4-1,-,TRBJ1-5,CASSQDSGYSNQPQHF,TGCGCCAGCAGCCAAGATTCCGGTTATAGCAATCAGCCCCAGCATTTT
few,TRBV2,TRBD2,TRBJ2-2,CASSERIAGGPHGELFF,TGTGCCAGCAGTGAAAGAATAGCGGGAGGGCCCCACGGGGAGCTGTTTTTT
-,TRBV12-3/TRBV12-4,-,TRBJ2-1,CASGLGGEQFF,TGTGCCAGCGGTCTGGGGGGTGAGCAGTTCTTC
-,TRBV27,TRBD2,TRBJ2-3,CASSRATSRRSADTQYF,TGTGCCAGCAGTCGTGCGACTAGCCGACGAAGCGCAGATACGCAGTATTTT
-,TRBV5-4,TRBD2,TRBJ2-3,CASSLGLAADTQYF,TGTGCCAGCAGTTTGGGACTAGCCGCGGATACGCAGTATTTT
-,TRBV7-6,-,TRBJ2-5,CASSLEGGARVTQYF,TGTGCCAGCAGCTTAGAGGGCGGGGCTAGGGTGACCCAGTACTTC
-,TRBV28,TRBD1,TRBJ2-1,CASIPGTGGAVGRDEQFF,TGTGCCAGCATCCCCGGGACAGGGGGCGCGGTTGGTAGAGATGAGCAGTTCTTC
-,TRBV2,-,TRBJ1-1,CASSSGRGTEAFF,TGTGCCAGCAGTTCCGGGAGGGGCACTGAAGCTTTCTTT
-,TRBV29-1,TRBD2,TRBJ2-3,CSVRGLAGVLDTQYF,TGCAGTGTCCGTGGACTAGCGGGAGTTCTAGATACGCAGTATTTT
-,TRBV7-8,TRBD1,TRBJ2-7,CASSPRQGVASLYEQYF,TGTGCCAGCAGCCCCCGACAGGGGGTTGCTTCTCTCTACGAGCAGTACTTC
-,TRBV30,-,TRBJ2-3,CAWGRGTDTQYF,TGTGCCTGGGGCAGGGGCACAGATACGCAGTATTTT
-,TRBV24-1,-,TRBJ2-2,CATSDLALQTGELFF,TGTGCCACCAGTGATTTGGCTCTCCAGACCGGGGAGCTGTTTTTT
-,TRBV23-1,TRBD1,TRBJ1-2,CASSHTGVQTNYGYTF,TGCGCCAGCAGTCACACAGGGGTCCAAACTAACTATGGCTACACCTTC
-,TRBV24-1,-,TRBJ2-5,CATSDRQETQYF,TGTGCCACCAGTGACAGACAAGAGACCCAGTACTTC
-,TRBV7-9,TRBD2,TRBJ2-5,CASSLRGGKETQYF,TGTGCCAGCAGCCTGCGGGGGGGCAAAGAGACCCAGTACTTC
-,TRBV4-1,TRBD2,TRBJ2-1,CASSQDKSGRAGNEQFF,TGCGCCAGCAGCCAAGATAAGAGCGGGAGGGCGGGAAATGAGCAGTTCTTC
-,TRBV27,TRBD2,TRBJ2-4,CASSLRGGIQNIQYF,TGTGCCAGCAGTTTACGGGGGGGGATTCAAAACATTCAGTACTTC
-,TRBV5-6,-,TRBJ1-5,CASSFSKNQPQHF,TGTGCCAGCAGCTTTTCTAAGAATCAGCCCCAGCATTTT
-,TRBV2,TRBD1,TRBJ1-5,CASSEKGTGNQPQHF,TGTGCCAGCAGTGAAAAGGGGACAGGGAATCAGCCCCAGCATTTT
-,TRBV9,-,TRBJ2-1,CASSVAIGVHEQFF,TGTGCCAGCAGCGTAGCTATCGGGGTCCATGAGCAGTTCTTC